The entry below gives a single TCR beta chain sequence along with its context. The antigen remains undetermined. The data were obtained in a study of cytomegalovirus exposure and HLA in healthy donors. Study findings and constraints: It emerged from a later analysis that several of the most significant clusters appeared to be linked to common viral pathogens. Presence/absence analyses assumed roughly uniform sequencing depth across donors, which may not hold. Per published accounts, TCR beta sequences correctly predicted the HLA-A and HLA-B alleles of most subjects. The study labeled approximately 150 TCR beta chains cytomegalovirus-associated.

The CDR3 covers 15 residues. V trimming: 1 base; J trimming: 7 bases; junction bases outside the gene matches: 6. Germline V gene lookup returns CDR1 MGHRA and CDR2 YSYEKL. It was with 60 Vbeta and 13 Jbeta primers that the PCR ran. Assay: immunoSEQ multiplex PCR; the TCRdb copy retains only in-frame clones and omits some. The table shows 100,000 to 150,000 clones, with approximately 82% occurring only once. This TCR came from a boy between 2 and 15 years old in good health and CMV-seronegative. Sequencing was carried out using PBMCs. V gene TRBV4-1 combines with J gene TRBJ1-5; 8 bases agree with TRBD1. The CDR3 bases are TGCGCCAGCAGCCAAGCGACAGGGGAGTACCAGCCCCAGCATTTT. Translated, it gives CASSQATGEYQPQHF.